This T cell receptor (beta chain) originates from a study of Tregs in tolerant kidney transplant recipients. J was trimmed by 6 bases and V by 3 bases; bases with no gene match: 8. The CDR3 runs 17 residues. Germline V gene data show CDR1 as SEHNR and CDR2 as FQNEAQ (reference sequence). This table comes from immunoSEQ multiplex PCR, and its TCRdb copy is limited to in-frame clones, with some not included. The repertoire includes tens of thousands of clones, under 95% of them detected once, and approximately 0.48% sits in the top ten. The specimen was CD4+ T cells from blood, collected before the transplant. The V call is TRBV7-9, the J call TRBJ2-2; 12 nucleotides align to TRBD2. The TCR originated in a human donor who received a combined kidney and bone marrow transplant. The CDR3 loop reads CASSLASGRAGSGELFF. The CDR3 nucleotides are TGTGCCAGCAGCTTGGCTAGCGGGAGGGCCGGTTCCGGGGAGCTGTTTTTT.